These 29 T cell receptor beta chains were sequenced from one sample in a study of early T cells in non-severe SARS-CoV-2 infection. Each CDR3 protein gets one entry after TCRdb re-called the 5' RACE reads with MiXCR. The sample has about 22,000 distinct CDR3 sequences, about 4.3% seen once; the top ten hold around 15%. Source material: whole blood. The source of these receptors is an adult who was a healthcare worker with PCR-confirmed SARS-CoV-2 infection or an uninfected control (not recorded which).

Remarks on this clonotype: The junction departs from the called germline gene at one end, perhaps through a read error. The CDR3 is CASSPVGSYEQYF. As DNA, the CDR3 is TGTGCTAGCAGCCCTGTCGGCTCCTACGAGCAGTACTTC. The rearrangement joins TRBV7-7 to TRBJ2-7, with D hard to call. CDR3 length equals 13 residues. Per germline, CDR1 SSHAT and CDR2 FNYEAQ (reference sequence).

This clonotype was counted between two and nine times. The chain combines TRBV2 with TRBJ1-4; possible D gene TRBD1, 5 bases. The germline V and J ends were trimmed by 3 bases and 14 bases, with 10 bases remaining between them. This CDR3 is 11 amino acids long. CDR1 and CDR2 (germline): SNHLY, FYNNEI. CDR3 region: CASSEGLGLFF. The CDR3 coding sequence is TGTGCCAGCAGTGAGGGGCTGGGGCTGTTTTTT.

This clonotype was found many times. The gene calls are TRBV27 and TRBJ2-7; D is undetermined. CDR3 size: 15 residues. The germline gives CDR1 MNHEY, CDR2 SMNVEV (reference sequence). The V gene lost 3 bases and the J gene lost 4 bases, with 16 bases spanning the gap. The CDR3 region has the DNA TGTGCCAGCAGTTTGGCACCCACGGGCCAATACGAGCAGTACTTC. This sequence encodes CASSLAPTGQYEQYF.

This clonotype was recorded many times. The CDR3 reads CASSSNPNAGELFF. The CDR3 DNA is TGTGCCAGCAGCTCCAACCCCAACGCCGGGGAGCTGTTTTTT. This chain uses TRBV7-6 with TRBJ2-2; no firm D call. The CDR3 has 14 residues. V was cut by 4 bases and J by 6 bases, with 12 bases left in between. Germline V gene lookup returns CDR1 SGHVS and CDR2 FNYEAQ. Drawing the rest from reference TRBV7-6 and TRBJ2-2, the complete variable domain is GAGVSQSPRYKVTKRGQDVALRCDPISGHVSLYWYRQALGQGPEFLTYFNYEAQQDKSGLPNDRFSAERPEGSISTLTIQRTEQRDSAMYRCASSSNPNAGELFFGEGSRLTVL.

In regard to this clonotype: One end of the junction does not line up with germline, which may come from a read error. The CDR3 spells CASSLGQQNTGELFF. The CDR3 DNA reads as TGTGCTAGCAGCTTAGGCCAGCAGAACACCGGGGAGCTGTTTTTT. The V gene is TRBV7-7, the J gene TRBJ2-2; D remains ambiguous. Germline CDR1 and CDR2: SSHAT and FNYEAQ (reference sequence). The CDR3 length is 15 residues.

This clonotype appeared a few times. The chain joins TRBV29-1 to TRBJ2-7, with D possibly matching TRBD1 (6 bases). Deletions cut 4 bases from V and 3 bases from J, with 10 bases between. CDR1 SQVTM and CDR2 ANQGSEA come from the germline V gene. This CDR3 contains 12 residues. The DNA for the CDR3 is TGCAGCGTTGGTCAGGGGCGCTACGAGCAGTACTTC. Residues: CSVGQGRYEQYF.

There are many counts of this clonotype. This rearrangement joins TRBV18 to TRBJ1-1, with TRBD1 identical over 8 bases. Germline assignment: CDR1 KGHSH and CDR2 LQKENI. The ends lost 5 bases at V and 1 base at J; junction bases unmatched: 6. The CDR3 is 15 amino acids. CDR3 nucleotide sequence: TGTGCCAGCTCAAGACAGGGGACTTCGAACACTGAAGCTTTCTTT. Translation gives CASSRQGTSNTEAFF. Full variable domain (rest looked up from reference TRBV18 and TRBJ1-1): NAGVMQNPRHLVRRRGQEARLRCSPMKGHSHVYWYRQLPEEGLKFMVYLQKENIIDESGMPKERFSAEFPKEGPSILRIQQVVRGDSAAYFCASSRQGTSNTEAFFGQGTRLTVV.

This clonotype appeared a few times. This chain joins TRBV7-9 and TRBJ1-1; TRBD1 might be the D (5 bases). The CDR3 is 12 residues long. Germline-derived CDR1 and CDR2 are SEHNR and FQNEAQ (reference sequence). Trimming took off 5 bases at V and 5 bases at J, with 9 bases between the two ends. Here the CDR3 reads CASSRGPTEAFF. CDR3 bases: TGTGCCAGCAGCAGGGGACCGACTGAAGCTTTCTTT.

This clonotype was seen more than once but under ten times. The chain recombines TRBV6-2 or TRBV6-3 with TRBJ2-5, with a tentative D call TRBD2 (5 bases). Germline V gives CDR1 MNHEY, CDR2 SVGEGT. Trimming pared 2 bases from V and 4 bases from J, leaving 14 bases between. This CDR3 contains 15 residues. CDR3 sequence reads: CASSYRVRESETQYF. For the CDR3, the DNA is TGTGCCAGCAGTTACCGTGTGAGGGAGTCAGAGACCCAGTACTTC.

This clonotype showed up many times. The rearrangement links TRBV7-8 to TRBJ2-1; D might be TRBD2 (6 bases). Germline CDR1 is SGHVS and CDR2 is FQNEAQ. This CDR3 is 12 amino acids long. V lost 2 bases and J 15 bases, leaving 14 bases between the germline ends. CDR3 nucleotides: TGTGCCAGCAGCTTAATTTGGGGGGACCCGTTCTTC. This sequence encodes CASSLIWGDPFF.

This chain joins TRBV2 and TRBJ2-7, with D possibly TRBD1 on 6 matching bases. Trimming left V 7 bases short and J 1 base short, with 11 bases between. This CDR3 contains 13 residues. Germline V lookup: CDR1 SNHLY, CDR2 FYNNEI. CDR3 in DNA: TGTGCCAGCATATGGACAGTTTCCTACGAGCAGTACTTC. The encoded protein is CASIWTVSYEQYF.

This clonotype appeared a few times. The rearrangement links TRBV12-3 or TRBV12-4 to TRBJ1-3; D is perhaps TRBD1 (6 bases). The CDR3 contains 17 residues. Trimming cost V 3 bases and J 0 bases, with 15 bases left between them. CDR3 coding DNA: TGTGCCAGCAGTTTTACAGGGTCAGGCCTCTCTGGAAACACCATATATTTT. Its translation is CASSFTGSGLSGNTIYF.

Ten or more counts support this clonotype. This chain uses TRBV4-3 with TRBJ2-7, with 8 nucleotides matching TRBD1. The V and J ends lost 3 bases and 2 bases, in that order; junction bases with no gene match: 9. Germline V CDR1 and CDR2: LGHNA, YSLEER. This CDR3 spans 16 amino acids. CDR3 DNA sequence: TGCGCCAGCAGCCAGTCGGCGACAGGGGAAACCTACGAGCAGTACTTC. Its protein is CASSQSATGETYEQYF.

The genes are TRBV7-2 and TRBJ2-7, with D possibly matching TRBD1 (7 bases). This CDR3 has 14 amino acids. In germline, CDR1 is SGHTA, CDR2 FQGNSA. The V end was cut by 0 bases, the J end by 6 bases, with 12 bases between. For the CDR3, the DNA is TGTGCCAGCAGCTTAGCTAGACAGGGAGGCGAGCAGTACTTC. The encoded protein is CASSLARQGGEQYF.

This clonotype was seen more than once but under ten times. The J gene is TRBJ1-2, the V gene TRBV29-1; TRBD1 agrees at 11 bases. The CDR3 spans 15 residues. CDR1 is SQVTM and CDR2 is ANQGSEA in the germline V gene. Losses at the gene ends were 6 bases for V and 8 bases for J; bases not matched to a gene: 14. The CDR3 loop is CSVTGQGASTRGYTF. The CDR3 DNA is TGCAGCGTCACCGGACAGGGGGCTAGTACACGGGGCTACACCTTC.

Many counts were recorded for this clonotype. The chain uses TRBV10-3 and TRBJ2-5; 13 bases agree with TRBD2. With V trimmed by 6 bases and J by 5 bases, 3 bases remained unmatched. The germline gives CDR1 ENHRY, CDR2 SYGVKD. CDR3 length equals 14 residues. CDR3 loop: CAIRTSGGRETQYF. The CDR3 DNA reads TGTGCCATCAGGACTAGCGGGGGGCGGGAGACCCAGTACTTC.

The genes are TRBV7-3 and TRBJ1-1; D is undetermined. Germline V CDR1 and CDR2: SGHTA, FQGTGA. The CDR3 has 14 residues. V lost 5 bases to trimming and J lost 0 bases, with 10 bases between them. The CDR3 nucleotides are TGTGCCAGCAGCCCCAATCCATTGAACACTGAAGCTTTCTTT. This encodes CASSPNPLNTEAFF.

The sample holds many counts of this clonotype. V gene TRBV30 combines with J gene TRBJ2-5; maybe TRBD2 (6 bases). The CDR3 has 16 amino acids. V was cut by 1 base and J by 2 bases, with 17 bases left in between. From germline, CDR1 is GTSNPN and CDR2 SVGIG (reference sequence). The CDR3 nucleotides read TGTGCCTGGAGTGGGTCCCTTAGCGGTGTACAAGAGACCCAGTACTTC. Translation: CAWSGSLSGVQETQYF.

The chain carries TRBV12-2 and TRBJ2-7; TRBD1, as called in the table, went unchecked against the DNA. TRBV12-2 is classified as a pseudogene. This CDR3 spans 13 amino acids. This CDR3 is CASRFDSSYEQYF. The CDR3 nucleotides are TGTGCAAGTCGCTTTGACAGTAGCTACGAGCAGTACTTC.

This clonotype was recorded many times. The rearrangement uses TRBV9 and TRBJ2-1; no clear D. The CDR3 has 15 residues. The V end was cut by 0 bases, the J end by 5 bases, with 12 bases between. Per the germline V gene, CDR1 is SGDLS and CDR2 is YYNGEE. CDR3 loop: CASSVARPSHNEQFF. DNA of the CDR3: TGTGCCAGCAGCGTAGCCAGGCCTTCTCACAATGAGCAGTTCTTC.

By sample share, this clonotype is medium-sized (0.01 to 0.1%). This chain connects TRBV6-2 or TRBV6-3 to TRBJ1-2; 8 nucleotides align to TRBD1. The trim removed 10 bases at V and 4 bases at J, leaving 5 bases unmatched. Germline CDR1 is MNHEY and CDR2 is SVGEGT. The CDR3 loop spans 12 amino acids. The CDR3 DNA sequence: TGTGCCATCCGGGACAGGACCTATGGCTACACCTTC. Translated, it gives CAIRDRTYGYTF.

This clonotype has just a few counts. V usage is TRBV12-5 and J usage is TRBJ2-4, with a weak D call TRBD1 (6 bases). V was shortened by 5 bases and J by 7 bases, with 15 bases between the two germline ends. The CDR3 extends over 14 amino acids. CDR1 and CDR2 from the germline V gene are LGHNT and FRNRAP. The CDR3 is CASGPGQSGNIQYF. The CDR3 bases are TGTGCTAGTGGTCCCGGACAGTCGGGGAACATTCAGTACTTC.

Only a few counts were recorded for this clonotype. The junction and the germline gene differ at one end; a read error may be behind it. The V call is TRBV18, the J call TRBJ1-1; D might be TRBD1 (6 bases). CDR1 and CDR2 from the germline V gene are KGHSH and LQKENI. CDR3 size: 14 residues. The CDR3 region has the DNA TGTGCCAGCTCGCCACAGGGCTTTAACACTGAAGCTTTCTTT. It specifies CASSPQGFNTEAFF. Filled out from reference TRBV18 and TRBJ1-1, the complete variable domain reads NAGVMQNPRHLVRRRGQEARLRCSPMKGHSHVYWYRQLPEEGLKFMVYLQKENIIDESGMPKERFSAEFPKEGPSILRIQQVVRGDSAAYFCASSPQGFNTEAFFGQGTRLTVV.

This clonotype was counted between two and nine times. The rearrangement uses TRBV4-3 and TRBJ2-7; 7 positions agree with TRBD1. V dropped 6 bases and J dropped 6; count of bases not matched to a gene: 5. There are 12 residues in the CDR3. In germline, CDR1 is LGHNA, CDR2 YSLEER. Written as DNA, the CDR3 is TGCGCCAGCAGGGGAAGGGGGCTCGAGCAGTACTTC. Encoded protein: CASRGRGLEQYF.

In its sample, this clonotype is medium-sized (0.01 to 0.1%). The chain couples TRBV30 to TRBJ1-4, with 10 bases that match TRBD1. Germline CDR1 and CDR2: GTSNPN and SVGIG (reference sequence). This CDR3 region has 14 residues. Germline trimming cut 7 bases from V and 0 bases from J; bases unmatched to any gene: 2. CDR3 bases: TGTGCCTCCGGACAGGGGGCAACTAATGAAAAACTGTTTTTT. This gives the protein CASGQGATNEKLFF.

This clonotype occurred many times. This chain uses TRBV3-1 with TRBJ2-1, with D possibly being TRBD2 (6 bases). The CDR3 has 16 residues. The V and J ends lost 4 bases and 4 bases respectively, with 17 bases between them. The germline V gene has CDR1 LGHDT and CDR2 YNNKEL (reference sequence). The chain's CDR3 is CASSLRGFPLYNEQFF. In DNA form, the CDR3 reads TGTGCCAGCAGCCTTCGGGGGTTTCCTCTTTACAATGAGCAGTTCTTC.

In its sample, this clonotype was seen many times. This chain links TRBV18 with TRBJ1-2; TRBD1 matches 8 bases. The CDR3 length is 18 residues. J was trimmed by 6 bases and V by 3 bases; bases with no gene match: 18. In germline, CDR1 is KGHSH, CDR2 LQKENI. CDR3 in amino acids: CASSPAVLTGTGGDGYTF. The CDR3 DNA sequence: TGTGCCAGCTCACCTGCGGTGTTGACCGGGACAGGTGGTGATGGCTACACCTTC.

Many counts were recorded for this clonotype. The chain recombines TRBV30 with TRBJ2-7; D is perhaps TRBD2 (6 bases). The CDR3 covers 12 residues. Germline-derived CDR1 and CDR2 are GTSNPN and SVGIG (reference sequence). V was shortened by 2 bases and J by 7 bases, with 12 bases between the two germline ends. The CDR3 nucleotides are TGTGCCTGGAGTCCGATGGGGGGTGAGCAGTACTTC. The encoded protein is CAWSPMGGEQYF. The variable domain in full, completed from reference TRBV30 and TRBJ2-7, reads SQTIHQWPATLVQPVGSPLSLECTVEGTSNPNLYWYRQAAGRGLQLLFYSVGIGQISSEVPQNLSASRPQDRQFILSSKKLLLSDSGFYLCAWSPMGGEQYFGPGTRLTVT.

By share, this clonotype counts as medium-sized. Here the CDR3 DNA reads TGCAGTGCTCCTACCCTCCAGGGGGGGCAATATGGCTACACCTTC. Its translation: CSAPTLQGGQYGYTF. V gene TRBV20-1 combines with J gene TRBJ1-2; 7 positions match TRBD1. This CDR3 has 15 residues. Germline CDR1 DFQATT, CDR2 SNEGSKA (reference sequence). After removal of 5 bases from V and 5 bases from J, the junction contained 14 bases not matched to a gene.